This TCR beta chain is from a study of blood T cells in healthy people across ages. Whole-study results and caveats: Fewer expanded clones and more diversity marked long-lived versus aged donors. The unsorted PBMCs prevented any conclusive comparison of naive versus antigen-experienced cells.

Next came a second PCR, run for about 6 to 12 cycles, which used a sample-barcoded 5' primer along with a J-beta primer mix. CDR3-containing paired-end reads numbering at least 2.5 million came from each sample. TCRdb fed the 5' RACE reads into MiXCR, producing one record per CDR3 protein. This table has about 1.4 million distinct CDR3 sequences, approximately 63% appearing once. This clonotype was picked up a small number of times. Its antigen is undetermined. The CDR3 has 14 residues. V trimming: 4 bases; J trimming: 5 bases; junction bases outside the gene matches: 6. Looked up from germline, CDR1 is SQVTM and CDR2 is ANQGSEA.

This TCR was sampled from a man younger than 35 in good health. The chain links TRBV29-1 to TRBJ2-3; 10 bases are a match to TRBD1. Sequencing was performed on blood. The DNA of the CDR3 is TGCAGCGTTGCTGACAGGGGGCGCGAAGATACGCAGTATTTT. This codes for CSVADRGREDTQYF.